A single sample is the source of the 21 T cell receptor beta chains below, sequenced in a study of shared clonotypes between healthy human individuals. This table comes from immunoSEQ multiplex PCR, and its TCRdb copy is limited to in-frame clones, with some not included. The sample holds roughly 2.2 million clones, approximately 90% seen once. Input material: naive CD4+ T cells from PBMCs. The subset denotes: CD45RA+ positively selected. The receptors shown here come from a young man in good health. Some clones in this sample may be carry-over from other donors' samples.

The count of this clone is one. The chain employs TRBV29-1 and TRBJ2-5, with D hard to call. The assigned J gene may be wrong: the sequence end matches TRBJ2-7 better. The CDR3 extends over 12 amino acids. The germline gives CDR1 SQVTM, CDR2 ANQGSEA. The CDR3 coding sequence is TGCAGCGTTCCCCGCGGCCCCTACGAGCAGTACTTC. It yields the protein CSVPRGPYEQYF.

The chain carries TRBV19 and TRBJ2-7; 8 bases match TRBD1. After removal of 6 bases from V and 2 bases from J, the junction contained 3 bases not matched to a gene. CDR1 LNHDA and CDR2 SQIVND come from the germline V gene (reference sequence). CDR3 length: 13 residues. Here the CDR3 DNA reads TGTGCCAGTAGCAAGGGACAGGCCTACGAGCAGTACTTC. It is translated as CASSKGQAYEQYF.

This chain links TRBV5-4 with TRBJ1-2, with 12 bases that match TRBD1. After removal of 4 bases from V and 12 bases from J, the junction contained 7 bases not matched to a gene. The CDR3 loop spans 13 amino acids. CDR1 and CDR2 (germline): SGHNT, YYREEE (reference sequence). This chain's CDR3 is CASSGGQGARNTF. The DNA of the CDR3 is TGTGCCAGCAGCGGGGGACAGGGGGCTAGAAACACCTTC. The variable domain in full, completed from reference TRBV5-4 and TRBJ1-2, reads ETGVTQSPTHLIKTRGQQVTLRCSSQSGHNTVSWYQQALGQGPQFIFQYYREEENGRGNFPPRFSGLQFPNYSSELNVNALELDDSALYLCASSGGQGARNTFGSGTRLTVV.

The chain employs TRBV19 and TRBJ1-2, with D perhaps TRBD1 (5 bases). Deletions cut 7 bases from V and 5 bases from J, with 20 bases between. Germline V gene data show CDR1 as LNHDA and CDR2 as SQIVND (reference sequence). The CDR3 contains 15 residues. In DNA form, the CDR3 reads TGTGCCAGTACCCCTGGATGGGGGTCGGATTATGGCTACACCTTC. Protein product: CASTPGWGSDYGYTF.

The chain joins TRBV4-1 to TRBJ1-2, with D unclear. Trimming pared 0 bases from V and 4 bases from J, leaving 9 bases between. The CDR3 covers 14 residues. Per the germline V gene, CDR1 is MGHRA and CDR2 is YSYEKL. CDR3 amino acids: CASSQDSAGYGYTF. CDR3 DNA: TGCGCCAGCAGCCAAGACTCGGCGGGCTATGGCTACACCTTC.

A few counts support this clone. The chain recombines TRBV30 with TRBJ1-1; D ambiguous. The V gene lost 0 bases and the J gene lost 12 bases, with 8 bases spanning the gap. Looked up from germline, CDR1 is GTSNPN and CDR2 is SVGIG (reference sequence). The CDR3 is 10 amino acids. CDR3 residues: CAWSVGYTFF. The CDR3 bases are TGTGCCTGGAGTGTAGGGTATACTTTCTTT. The variable domain in full, with the rest retrieved from reference TRBV30 and TRBJ1-1, is SQTIHQWPATLVQPVGSPLSLECTVEGTSNPNLYWYRQAAGRGLQLLFYSVGIGQISSEVPQNLSASRPQDRQFILSSKKLLLSDSGFYLCAWSVGYTFFGQGTRLTVV.

The V gene is TRBV5-5, the J gene TRBJ2-7, with 8 nucleotides matching TRBD1. The germline gives CDR1 SGHKS, CDR2 YYEKEE (reference sequence). This CDR3 comprises 14 residues. After removal of 4 bases from V and 3 bases from J, the junction contained 6 bases not matched to a gene. CDR3 nucleotides: TGTGCCAGCAGCGTGACAGGGGCGAACTACGAGCAGTACTTC. Translating gives CASSVTGANYEQYF. Using reference TRBV5-5 and TRBJ2-7 for the parts outside the CDR3, the full variable domain is DAGVTQSPTHLIKTRGQQVTLRCSPISGHKSVSWYQQVLGQGPQFIFQYYEKEERGRGNFPDRFSARQFPNYSSELNVNALLLGDSALYLCASSVTGANYEQYFGPGTRLTVT.

CDR3 DNA: TGCGCCAGCAGCCAAGTTTCGGGCTTTAGCTCTGGAAACACCATATATTTT. Protein: CASSQVSGFSSGNTIYF. This chain uses TRBV4-3 with TRBJ1-3; D not resolved. Per the germline V gene, CDR1 is LGHNA and CDR2 is YSLEER. Trimming took 1 base from V and 0 from J, leaving 13 bases between them. The CDR3 runs 17 residues.

In regard to this clone: Other DNA variants within this sample encode the same CDR3. The chain links TRBV18 to TRBJ1-2; TRBD1 agrees at 8 bases. Unmatched junction bases numbered 6, after V lost 6 bases and J lost 6 bases. Per germline, CDR1 KGHSH and CDR2 LQKENI. The CDR3 spans 13 residues. This CDR3 is CASSPGTGNGYTF. The CDR3, as DNA: TGTGCCAGCTCTCCCGGGACAGGTAATGGCTACACCTTC.

The chain joins TRBV6-5 to TRBJ2-4; the D is unclear. The V gene lost 4 bases and the J gene lost 8 bases, with 12 bases spanning the gap. CDR1 MNHEY and CDR2 SVGAGI come from the germline V gene. The CDR3 contains 13 residues. The chain's CDR3 is CASSSRPWDIQYF. In DNA form, the CDR3 reads TGTGCCAGCAGTTCACGGCCTTGGGACATTCAGTACTTC.

The chain employs TRBV6-1 and TRBJ1-4; D is unresolved. Trimming cost V 6 bases and J 5 bases, with 10 bases left between them. The CDR3 is 13 amino acids. Germline values: CDR1 MNHNS, CDR2 SASEGT. CDR3 sequence: CASRRQENEKLFF. In nucleotides, the CDR3 is TGTGCCAGCAGAAGGCAGGAGAATGAAAAACTGTTTTTT.

The rearrangement links TRBV15 to TRBJ1-4; 8 bases match TRBD1. J lost 4 bases, V lost 0 bases, and 10 bases had no gene match. The CDR3 length is 18 residues. The V gene's germline CDR1 is LNHNV and CDR2 YYDKDF (reference sequence). This CDR3 reads CATSRDILQGVVNEKLFF. CDR3 in DNA: TGTGCCACCAGCAGAGACATCCTACAGGGGGTCGTTAATGAAAAACTGTTTTTT.

This clone appeared a single time. V usage is TRBV7-9 and J usage is TRBJ2-1; TRBD1 is a possible D gene (6 bases). The ends were cut back, 5 bases at V and 5 bases at J, with 19 bases in the middle. CDR1 and CDR2 (germline): SEHNR, FQNEAQ (reference sequence). CDR3 length: 16 amino acids. CDR3 sequence: CASSDNSRGSNNEQFF. CDR3 nucleotides: TGTGCCAGCAGCGATAACTCGAGGGGGAGTAACAATGAGCAGTTCTTC.

This clone appeared a single time. This chain joins TRBV6-6 and TRBJ2-1; D is possibly TRBD2 (6 bases). The CDR3 has 13 amino acids. Trimming removed 6 bases at V and 10 bases at J, with 16 bases between. Germline CDR1 is MNHNY and CDR2 is SVGAGI (reference sequence). This CDR3 reads CASSPNWGEEQFF. CDR3 nucleotides: TGTGCCAGCAGCCCTAATTGGGGGGAGGAGCAGTTCTTC.

The chain carries TRBV7-9 and TRBJ1-1; D gene unclear. The CDR3 extends over 16 amino acids. The germline V and J ends were trimmed by 1 base and 2 bases, with 14 bases remaining between them. Germline V lookup: CDR1 SEHNR, CDR2 FQNEAQ (reference sequence). The CDR3 region is CASSLGPPGYNTEAFF. CDR3 DNA sequence: TGTGCCAGCAGCTTAGGCCCCCCGGGTTACAACACTGAAGCTTTCTTT.

This clone was counted a single time. J is TRBJ2-2 and V is TRBV5-6; 12 nucleotides match TRBD2. The V and J ends lost 3 bases and 3 bases, in that order; junction bases with no gene match: 9. The CDR3 is made up of 18 amino acids. Germline V gene lookup returns CDR1 SGHDT and CDR2 YYEEEE. The CDR3 spells CASSSSSGRASYTGELFF. For the CDR3, the DNA is TGTGCCAGCAGCTCTTCTAGCGGGAGGGCCTCATACACCGGGGAGCTGTTTTTT. Supplemented by reference TRBV5-6 and TRBJ2-2, the full variable domain reads DAGVTQSPTHLIKTRGQQVTLRCSPKSGHDTVSWYQQALGQGPQFIFQYYEEEERQRGNFPDRFSGHQFPNYSSELNVNALLLGDSALYLCASSSSSGRASYTGELFFGEGSRLTVL.

J is TRBJ2-7 and V is TRBV5-1; D is unresolved. Germline values: CDR1 SGHRS, CDR2 YFSETQ. CDR3 length: 15 amino acids. The ends were cut back, 1 base at V and 2 bases at J, with 13 bases in the middle. The CDR3 DNA follows: TGCGCCAGCAGCTTGTCCCCCGGTATCACCTACGAGCAGTACTTC. Translating it yields CASSLSPGITYEQYF.

V gene TRBV6-5 combines with J gene TRBJ2-6; tentatively, D is TRBD1 (5 bases). The V end was cut by 2 bases, the J end by 2 bases, with 10 bases between. This CDR3 is built from 16 residues. Germline CDR1 is MNHEY and CDR2 is SVGAGI. CDR3: CASSYRGLAGANVLTF. For the CDR3, the DNA is TGTGCCAGCAGTTACAGGGGTCTAGCTGGGGCCAACGTCCTGACTTTC.

CDR3 region: CASSALTVNTEAFF. The CDR3 DNA follows: TGTGCCAGCAGCGCCCTCACGGTGAACACTGAAGCTTTCTTT. The V call is TRBV7-2, the J call TRBJ1-1, with unresolved D. V lost 5 bases to trimming and J lost 0 bases, with 10 bases between them. The CDR3 length is 14 residues. Germline CDR1 is SGHTA and CDR2 is FQGNSA.

This chain joins TRBV5-4 and TRBJ2-2, with 13 bases that match TRBD2. The CDR3 loop spans 16 amino acids. V was clipped by 4 bases and J by 6 bases; unmatched bases: 6. Germline V gene lookup returns CDR1 SGHNT and CDR2 YYREEE (reference sequence). The CDR3 loop reads CASSRWGTSGAGELFF. DNA of the CDR3: TGTGCCAGCAGCCGTTGGGGGACTAGCGGGGCCGGGGAGCTGTTTTTT.

This clone was seen a handful of times. The sample holds other DNA sequences that translate to the same CDR3. The V gene is TRBV5-1, the J gene TRBJ2-7, with TRBD1 matching over 10 bases. The trim removed 0 bases at V and 5 bases at J, leaving 2 bases unmatched. CDR1 is SGHRS, CDR2 YFSETQ, per germline. The CDR3 is 14 residues long. CDR3 DNA: TGCGCCAGCAGCTTGGGGACAGGGGGAAACGAGCAGTACTTC. Its protein product is CASSLGTGGNEQYF.